The 5 T cell receptor beta chains below all came from one sample that was sequenced in a study of metastatic and nonmetastatic thyroid tumors. TCRdb re-called the PCR reads with MiXCR. The sample yields 90,000 or so clones, roughly 8.6% seen once. Thyroid surgery was preceded by no treatment in any patient. Input material: blood. These receptors were collected from a female donor with papillary thyroid cancer or a benign thyroid nodule (not recorded which). Some clones in this sample may be carry-over from other donors' samples.

Many counts were recorded for this clone. The chain is built from TRBV12-3 or TRBV12-4 and TRBJ1-2; the match to TRBD1 covers 9 bases. The CDR3 is 13 residues long. Trimming cost V 3 bases and J 7 bases; bases outside gene matches: 3. The CDR3 DNA reads TGTGCCAGCAGTTTTGGACAGGGGCGTGGCTACACCTTC. It yields the protein CASSFGQGRGYTF.

This clone was detected many times. CDR3 sequence reads: CSARDAVSGGGGNNEQFF. The CDR3 nucleotides are TGCAGTGCTAGAGATGCGGTCAGTGGCGGGGGAGGGAACAATGAGCAGTTCTTC. This chain links TRBV20-1 with TRBJ2-1; 7 bases fit TRBD2. V lost 0 bases, J lost 5 bases, and 16 bases stayed unmatched. The CDR3 runs to 18 residues. Looked up from germline, CDR1 is DFQATT and CDR2 is SNEGSKA (reference sequence).

This clone has at least ten counts. The genes are TRBV6-1 and TRBJ1-5, with 10 bases matching TRBD1. Germline trimming cut 7 bases from V and 0 bases from J; bases unmatched to any gene: 9. Per germline, CDR1 MNHNS and CDR2 SASEGT. The CDR3 is made up of 17 amino acids. The CDR3 loop reads CASTGDRGIYSNQPQHF. In DNA form, the CDR3 reads TGTGCCAGCACTGGGGACAGGGGAATTTATAGCAATCAGCCCCAGCATTTT.

On this clone: It may be a read error: a sequence one base away is much more abundant. The chain has TRBV6-1 and TRBJ1-1; D is unclear. V was shortened by 10 bases and J by 6 bases, with 12 bases between the two germline ends. The length of the CDR3 is 11 residues. Germline loops: CDR1 MNHNS, CDR2 SASEGT. CDR3 in amino acids: CANSPGSEAFF. The CDR3 DNA follows: TGTGCCAACAGCCCCGGGTCTGAAGCTTTCTTT.

This clone was detected ten times or more. The chain employs TRBV28 and TRBJ2-3; tentatively, D is TRBD1 or TRBD2 (6 bases each). Germline V CDR1 and CDR2: MDHEN, SYDVKM. The CDR3 loop spans 15 amino acids. Trimming took 3 bases from V and 7 from J, leaving 17 bases between them. CDR3 region: CASSLEGGPRHTQYF. The CDR3 DNA is TGTGCCAGCAGTTTGGAGGGGGGCCCCCGCCATACGCAGTATTTT.